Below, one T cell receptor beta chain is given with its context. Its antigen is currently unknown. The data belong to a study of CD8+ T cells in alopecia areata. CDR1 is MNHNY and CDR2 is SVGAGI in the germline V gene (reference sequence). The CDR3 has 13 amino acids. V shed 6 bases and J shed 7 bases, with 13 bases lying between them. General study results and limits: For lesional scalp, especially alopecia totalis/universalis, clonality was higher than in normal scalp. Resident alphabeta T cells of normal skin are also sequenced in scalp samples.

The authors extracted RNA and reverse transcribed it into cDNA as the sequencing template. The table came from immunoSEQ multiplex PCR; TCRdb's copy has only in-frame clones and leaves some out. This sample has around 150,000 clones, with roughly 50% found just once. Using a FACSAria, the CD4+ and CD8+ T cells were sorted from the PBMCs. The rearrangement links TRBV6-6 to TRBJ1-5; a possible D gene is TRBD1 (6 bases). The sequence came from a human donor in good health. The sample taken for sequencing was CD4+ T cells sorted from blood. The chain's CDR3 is CASSPGAFQPQHF. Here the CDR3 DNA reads TGTGCCAGCAGCCCAGGGGCTTTCCAGCCCCAGCATTTT.